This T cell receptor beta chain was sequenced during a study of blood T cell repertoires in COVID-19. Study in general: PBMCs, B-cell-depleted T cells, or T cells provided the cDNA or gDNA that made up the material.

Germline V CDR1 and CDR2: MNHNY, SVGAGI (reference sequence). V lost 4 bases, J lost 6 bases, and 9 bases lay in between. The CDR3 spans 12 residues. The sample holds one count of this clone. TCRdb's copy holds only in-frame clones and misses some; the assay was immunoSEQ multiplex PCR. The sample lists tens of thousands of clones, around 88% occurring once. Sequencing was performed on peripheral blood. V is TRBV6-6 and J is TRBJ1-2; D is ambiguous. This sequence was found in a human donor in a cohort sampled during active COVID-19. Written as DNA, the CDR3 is TGTGCCAGCAGTTTTTACAAAGATGGCTACACCTTC. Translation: CASSFYKDGYTF.